This T cell receptor beta chain stems from a study of OX40 agonist ivuxolimab in advanced cancers. Study details: Two patients with cutaneous melanoma and one with hepatocellular carcinoma, three in total, showed partial responses. General study points: There were also nonresponders showing low normalized T-cell clonal expansion. Those patients achieving a partial response at 0.1-3.0 mg/kg showed among the lowest clonal expansion.

Individuals having autoimmune disease history or systemic immunosuppression were not enrolled. CDR1 and CDR2 from the germline V gene are SEHNR and FQNEAQ (reference sequence). There are 13 residues in the CDR3. V was clipped by 3 bases and J by 2 bases, with 7 bases between them. Note on this clone: The antigen is not known.

Method: immunoSEQ multiplex PCR; TCRdb's copy keeps in-frame clones and lacks some. The table shows roughly 19,000 clones, with 90% to 95% occurring only once. The chain is built from TRBV7-9 and TRBJ1-1; D not certain. The clonotype was recovered from an adult with an advanced solid tumor such as melanoma, head and neck, liver or kidney cancer. The sequences come from CD4+ or CD8+ T cells sorted from blood, collected in a trial of the OX40 agonist ivuxolimab. CDR3 nucleotide sequence: TGTGCCAGCAGCTTCGGGGATAACACTGAAGCTTTCTTT. Protein product: CASSFGDNTEAFF.